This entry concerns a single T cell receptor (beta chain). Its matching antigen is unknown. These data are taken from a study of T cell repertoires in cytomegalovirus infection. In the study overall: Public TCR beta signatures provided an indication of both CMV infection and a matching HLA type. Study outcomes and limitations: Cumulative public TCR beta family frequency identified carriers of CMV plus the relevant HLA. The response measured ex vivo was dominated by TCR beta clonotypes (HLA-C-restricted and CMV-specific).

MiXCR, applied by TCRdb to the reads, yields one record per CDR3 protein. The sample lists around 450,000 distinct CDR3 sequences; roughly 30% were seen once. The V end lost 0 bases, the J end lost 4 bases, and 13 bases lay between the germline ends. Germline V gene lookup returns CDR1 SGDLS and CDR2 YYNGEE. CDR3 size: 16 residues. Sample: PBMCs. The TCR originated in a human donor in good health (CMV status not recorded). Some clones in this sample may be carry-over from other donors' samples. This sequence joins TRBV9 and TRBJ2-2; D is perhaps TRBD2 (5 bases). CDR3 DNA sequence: TGTGCCAGCAGCGTAGTTTCCCTAGCAGGCACCGGGGAGCTGTTTTTT. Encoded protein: CASSVVSLAGTGELFF.